The TCR beta chain described here comes from a study of a mutant IDH1 vaccine in newly diagnosed glioma. From germline, CDR1 is SGDLS and CDR2 YYNGEE. This CDR3 region has 15 residues. Trimming shortened V by 0 bases and J by 4 bases, and 13 bases separated the two germline ends. This clone has only a few counts. Its cognate antigen is unknown. The data were produced by immunoSEQ multiplex PCR, yet TCRdb's version contains in-frame clones alone and is incomplete. Of some 130,000 clones in the sample, about 82% were seen once. Time point indicated: week 11, during vaccination. Vaccine doses each comprised 300 ug of mutant IDH1 20-mer peptide, with topical imiquimod.

This receptor was taken from a man aged 40-49 years with glioma. The rearrangement links TRBV9 to TRBJ1-1; D is unclear. Sequencing was performed on PBMCs, taken from a glioma patient whose treatment included an IDH1 peptide vaccine. CDR3 residues: CASSVVATFGTEAFF. In nucleotides, the CDR3 is TGTGCCAGCAGCGTAGTAGCCACGTTCGGCACTGAAGCTTTCTTT.